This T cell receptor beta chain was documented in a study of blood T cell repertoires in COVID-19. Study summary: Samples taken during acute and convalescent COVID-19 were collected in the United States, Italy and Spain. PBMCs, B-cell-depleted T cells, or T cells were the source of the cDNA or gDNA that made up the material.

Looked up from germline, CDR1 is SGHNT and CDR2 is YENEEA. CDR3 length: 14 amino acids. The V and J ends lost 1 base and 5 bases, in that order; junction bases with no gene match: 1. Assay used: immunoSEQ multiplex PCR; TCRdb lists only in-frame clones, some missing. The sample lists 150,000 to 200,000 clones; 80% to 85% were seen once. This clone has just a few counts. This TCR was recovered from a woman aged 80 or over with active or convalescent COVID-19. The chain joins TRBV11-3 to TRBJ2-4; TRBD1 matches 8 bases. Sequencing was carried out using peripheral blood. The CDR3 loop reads CASSLVGQENIQYF. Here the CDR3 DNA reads TGTGCCAGCAGCTTAGTGGGACAGGAAAACATTCAGTACTTC.